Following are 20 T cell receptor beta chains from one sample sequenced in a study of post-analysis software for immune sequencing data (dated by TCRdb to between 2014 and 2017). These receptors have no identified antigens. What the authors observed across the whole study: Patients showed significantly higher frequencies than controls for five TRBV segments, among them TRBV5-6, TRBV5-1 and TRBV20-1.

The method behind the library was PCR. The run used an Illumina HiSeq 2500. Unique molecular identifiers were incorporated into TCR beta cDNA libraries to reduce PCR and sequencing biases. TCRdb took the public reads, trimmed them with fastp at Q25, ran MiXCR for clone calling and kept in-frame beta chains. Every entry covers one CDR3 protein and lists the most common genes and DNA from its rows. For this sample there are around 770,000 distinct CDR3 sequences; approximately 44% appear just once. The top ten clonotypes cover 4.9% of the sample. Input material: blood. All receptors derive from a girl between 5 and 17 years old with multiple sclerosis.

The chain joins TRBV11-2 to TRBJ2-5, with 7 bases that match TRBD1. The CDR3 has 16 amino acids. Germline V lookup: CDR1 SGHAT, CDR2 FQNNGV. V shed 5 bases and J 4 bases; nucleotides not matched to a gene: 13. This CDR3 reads CASSNPSIRGRETQYF. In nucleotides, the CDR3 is TGTGCCAGCAGCAACCCCAGTATAAGGGGGCGAGAGACCCAGTACTTC.

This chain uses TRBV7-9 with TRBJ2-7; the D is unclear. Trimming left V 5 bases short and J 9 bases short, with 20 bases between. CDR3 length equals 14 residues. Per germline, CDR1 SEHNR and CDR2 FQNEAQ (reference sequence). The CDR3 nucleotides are TGTGCCAGCAGCCCCCCTTCAACCTCTAGTCCGCAGTACTTC. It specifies CASSPPSTSSPQYF.

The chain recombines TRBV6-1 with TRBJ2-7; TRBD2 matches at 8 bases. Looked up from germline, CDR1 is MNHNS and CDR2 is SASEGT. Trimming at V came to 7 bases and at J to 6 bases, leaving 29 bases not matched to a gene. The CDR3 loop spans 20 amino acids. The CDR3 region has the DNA TGTGCCAGCATCGGGACTATGGGTGTTGTGCGGGAGGAGACATCATTCGAGCAGTACTTC. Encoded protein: CASIGTMGVVREETSFEQYF.

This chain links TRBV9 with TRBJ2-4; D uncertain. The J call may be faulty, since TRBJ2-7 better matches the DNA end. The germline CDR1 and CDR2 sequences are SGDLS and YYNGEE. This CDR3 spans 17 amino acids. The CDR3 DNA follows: TGTGCCAGCAGCGTAGGGTCCAAACCGTCCCCTATATACGAGCAGTACTTC. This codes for CASSVGSKPSPIYEQYF.

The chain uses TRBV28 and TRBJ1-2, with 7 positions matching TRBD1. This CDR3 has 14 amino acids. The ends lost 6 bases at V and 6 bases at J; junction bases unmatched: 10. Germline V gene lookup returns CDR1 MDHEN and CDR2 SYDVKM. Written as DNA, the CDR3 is TGTGCCAGCAGCCCCCTTGAGGGGGCTGATGGCTACACCTTC. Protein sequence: CASSPLEGADGYTF.

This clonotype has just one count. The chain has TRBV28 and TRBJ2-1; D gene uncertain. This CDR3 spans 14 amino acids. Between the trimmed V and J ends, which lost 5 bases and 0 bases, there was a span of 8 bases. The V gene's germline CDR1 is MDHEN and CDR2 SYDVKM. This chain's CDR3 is CASSHVRSYNEQFF. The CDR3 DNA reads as TGTGCCAGCAGTCACGTCCGCTCCTACAATGAGCAGTTCTTC.

The CDR3: CASSFAPNEKLFF. The CDR3 DNA is TGTGCCAGCAGTTTCGCCCCTAATGAAAAACTGTTTTTT. This chain uses TRBV28 with TRBJ1-4; D is uncertain. The CDR3 consists of 13 residues. The V end lost 3 bases, the J end lost 3 bases, and 5 bases lay between the germline ends. Per the germline V gene, CDR1 is MDHEN and CDR2 is SYDVKM.

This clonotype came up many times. CDR3 nucleotides: TGTGCCAGCAGCTTACGCGGGAACAATGAGCAGTTCTTC. The encoded protein is CASSLRGNNEQFF. The chain combines TRBV7-3 with TRBJ2-1; tentatively, D is TRBD2 (6 bases). The CDR3 runs to 13 residues. Germline CDR1 SGHTA, CDR2 FQGTGA. Between the trimmed V and J ends, which lost 2 bases and 5 bases, there was a span of 7 bases.

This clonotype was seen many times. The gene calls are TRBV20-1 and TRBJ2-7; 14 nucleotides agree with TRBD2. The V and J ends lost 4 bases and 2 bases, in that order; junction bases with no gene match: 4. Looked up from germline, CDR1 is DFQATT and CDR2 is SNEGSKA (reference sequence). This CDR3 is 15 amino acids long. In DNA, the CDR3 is TGCAGTGCTACTGGACTAGCGGGAGGACCCTACGAGCAGTACTTC. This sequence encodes CSATGLAGGPYEQYF.

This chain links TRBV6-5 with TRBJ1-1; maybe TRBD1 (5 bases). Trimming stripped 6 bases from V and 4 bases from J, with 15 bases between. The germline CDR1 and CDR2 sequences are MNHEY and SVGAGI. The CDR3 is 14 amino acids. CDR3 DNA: TGTGCCAGCAGCCCCGAGTGGGGGGGCACTGAAGCTTTCTTT. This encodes CASSPEWGGTEAFF.

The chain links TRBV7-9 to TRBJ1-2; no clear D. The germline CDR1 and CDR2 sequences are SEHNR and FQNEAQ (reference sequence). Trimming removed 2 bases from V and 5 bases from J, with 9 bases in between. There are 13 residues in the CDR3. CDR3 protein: CASSLIGLYGYTF. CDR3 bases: TGTGCCAGCAGCTTAATAGGTCTATATGGCTACACCTTC. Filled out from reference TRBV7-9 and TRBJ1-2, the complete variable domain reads DTGVSQNPRHKITKRGQNVTFRCDPISEHNRLYWYRQTLGQGPEFLTYFQNEAQLEKSRLLSDRFSAERPKGSFSTLEIQRTEQGDSAMYLCASSLIGLYGYTFGSGTRLTVV.

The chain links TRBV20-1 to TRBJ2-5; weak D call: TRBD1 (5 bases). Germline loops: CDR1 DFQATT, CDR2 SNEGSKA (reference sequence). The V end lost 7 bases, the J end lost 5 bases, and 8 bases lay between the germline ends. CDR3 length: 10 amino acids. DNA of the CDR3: TGCAGTGAGGGGCGGGAGACCCAGTACTTC. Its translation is CSEGRETQYF.

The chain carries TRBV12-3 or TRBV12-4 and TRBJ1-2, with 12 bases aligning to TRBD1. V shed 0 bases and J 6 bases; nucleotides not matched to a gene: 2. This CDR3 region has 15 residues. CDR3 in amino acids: CASSLAGTGGDGYTF. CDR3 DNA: TGTGCCAGCAGTTTAGCCGGGACAGGGGGCGATGGCTACACCTTC.

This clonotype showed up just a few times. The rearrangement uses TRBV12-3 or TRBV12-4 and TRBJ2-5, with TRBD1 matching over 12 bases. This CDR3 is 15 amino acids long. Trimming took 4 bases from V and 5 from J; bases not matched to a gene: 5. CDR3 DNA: TGTGCCAGCAGTTGGGGACAGGGGGCAGGGGAGACCCAGTACTTC. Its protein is CASSWGQGAGETQYF.

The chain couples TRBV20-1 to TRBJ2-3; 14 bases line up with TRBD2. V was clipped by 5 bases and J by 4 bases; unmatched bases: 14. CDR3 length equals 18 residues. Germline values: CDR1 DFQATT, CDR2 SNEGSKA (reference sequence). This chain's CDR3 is CSAETSGRAQVLPDTQYF. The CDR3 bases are TGCAGTGCTGAGACTAGCGGGAGGGCCCAAGTTCTCCCAGATACGCAGTATTTT.

This CDR3 is CASSATGEGIEAFF. CDR3 nucleotides: TGTGCCAGCAGCGCCACAGGGGAGGGCATCGAAGCTTTCTTT. The gene calls are TRBV7-9 and TRBJ1-1; 7 bases line up with TRBD1. The V gene's germline CDR1 is SEHNR and CDR2 FQNEAQ (reference sequence). CDR3 size: 14 residues. J was trimmed by 8 bases and V by 5 bases; bases with no gene match: 11.

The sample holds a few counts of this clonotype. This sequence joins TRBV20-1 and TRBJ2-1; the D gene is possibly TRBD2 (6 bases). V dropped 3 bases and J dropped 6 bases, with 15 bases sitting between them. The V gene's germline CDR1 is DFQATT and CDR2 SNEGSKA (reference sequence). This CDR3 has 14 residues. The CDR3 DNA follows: TGCAGTGCTAGCAATAGCGGAACCCTCAATGAGCAGTTCTTC. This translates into CSASNSGTLNEQFF.

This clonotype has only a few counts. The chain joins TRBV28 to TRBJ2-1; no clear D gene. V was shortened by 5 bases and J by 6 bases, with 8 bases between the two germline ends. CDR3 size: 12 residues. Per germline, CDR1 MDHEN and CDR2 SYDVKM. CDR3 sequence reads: CASSPPFNEQFF. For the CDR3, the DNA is TGTGCCAGCAGTCCCCCCTTCAATGAGCAGTTCTTC. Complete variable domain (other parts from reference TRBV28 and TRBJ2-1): DVKVTQSSRYLVKRTGEKVFLECVQDMDHENMFWYRQDPGLGLRLIYFSYDVKMKEKGDIPEGYSVSREKKERFSLILESASTNQTSMYLCASSPPFNEQFFGPGTRLTVL.

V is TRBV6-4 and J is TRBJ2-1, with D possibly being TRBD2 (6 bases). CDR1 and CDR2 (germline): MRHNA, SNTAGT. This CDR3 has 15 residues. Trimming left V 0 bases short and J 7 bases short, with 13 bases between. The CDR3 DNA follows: TGTGCCAGCAGTGACTCGGCGGGGCTTGAAAATGAGCAGTTCTTC. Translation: CASSDSAGLENEQFF.

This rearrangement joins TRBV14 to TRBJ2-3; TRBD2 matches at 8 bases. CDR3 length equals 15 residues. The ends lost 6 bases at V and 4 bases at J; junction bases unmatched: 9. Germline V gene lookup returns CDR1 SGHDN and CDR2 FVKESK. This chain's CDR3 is CASRLSGTPPDTQYF. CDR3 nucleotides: TGTGCCAGCAGGCTTAGCGGGACGCCTCCAGATACGCAGTATTTT.